The rows below give T cell receptor beta chains drawn from one sample of a study of PD-L1 blockade in urothelial cancer. The assay was immunoSEQ multiplex PCR, and TCRdb's table has in-frame clones only and misses some. The top ten clones hold about 20% of a sample with 50,000 to 55,000 clones, approximately 86% of them seen once. The source material was PBMCs, sampled around atezolizumab (anti-PD-L1) treatment. Receptor source: a man aged 55-75 years with urothelial cancer. CDR3s include the opening cysteine and the closing phenylalanine or tryptophan. A D gene is named only where the DNA matches it firmly. Size values are once, few and many counts, or a class for expanded clones, and some rows have none.

size: few
J: TRBJ1-2
D: .
V: TRBV11-2
DNA: TGTGCCAGCTCCGTCAGGGGCGGCTATGGCTACACCTTC
CDR3: CASSVRGGYGYTF

size: .
J: TRBJ2-4
D: TRBD2
V: TRBV5-5
DNA: TGTGCCAGCAGCTTGGTTGGTCGGGCGGGGGGCGCCAAAAACATTCAGTACTTC
CDR3: CASSLVGRAGGAKNIQYF

size: .
J: TRBJ1-2
D: TRBD1
V: TRBV9
DNA: TGTGCCAGCAGCGCGGCAGGAGGCAGGGGGCAGGGCTACACCTTC
CDR3: CASSAAGGRGQGYTF

size: .
J: TRBJ1-2
D: .
V: TRBV6-5
DNA: TGTGCCAGCAGTTACGACGGGAACTATGGCTACACCTTC
CDR3: CASSYDGNYGYTF

size: .
J: TRBJ2-5
D: .
V: TRBV5-1
DNA: TGCGCCAGCAGCCTGCGGGAACTGGGGACCCAGTACTTC
CDR3: CASSLRELGTQYF

size: once
J: TRBJ2-7
D: TRBD2
V: TRBV2
DNA: TGTGCCAGCAGACGCGTACCTAGCGGGAGTTTCCACGAGCAGTACTTC
CDR3: CASRRVPSGSFHEQYF

size: .
J: TRBJ2-1
D: .
V: TRBV11-3
DNA: TGTGCCAGCAGCTCCCGTGGACAGCATTACAATGAGCAGTTCTTC
CDR3: CASSSRGQHYNEQFF

size: .
J: TRBJ2-1
D: TRBD2
V: TRBV4-1
DNA: TGCGCCAGCAGCCAAAAGAGCGGGAGTGGCAATGAGCAGTTCTTC
CDR3: CASSQKSGSGNEQFF

size: .
J: TRBJ1-2
D: TRBD1
V: TRBV9
DNA: TGTGCCAGCAGCGTGGGACAGGGGGCGGGTGGCTACACCTTC
CDR3: CASSVGQGAGGYTF

size: .
J: TRBJ2-7
D: TRBD1
V: TRBV2
DNA: TGTGCCAGCCTTAGACAGGGCCGCTACGAGCAGTACTTC
CDR3: CASLRQGRYEQYF

size: .
J: TRBJ2-5
D: .
V: TRBV19
DNA: TGTGCCAGTAGCCTCCGTTGGGGCCTAGAGACCCAGTACTTC
CDR3: CASSLRWGLETQYF

size: .
J: TRBJ1-1
D: TRBD1
V: TRBV6-5
DNA: TGTGCCAGCAGTTACGGACAGGGACCTGAAGCTTTCTTT
CDR3: CASSYGQGPEAFF

size: .
J: TRBJ2-7
D: .
V: TRBV29-1
DNA: TGCAGCGCCGGCCGGCAGGCGTACGAGCAGTACTTC
CDR3: CSAGRQAYEQYF

size: .
J: TRBJ2-7
D: TRBD1
V: TRBV11-3
DNA: TGTGCCAGCAGCCAAGGACAGGGGGTAGGCGAGCAGTACTTC
CDR3: CASSQGQGVGEQYF

size: .
J: TRBJ2-1
D: .
V: TRBV5-6
DNA: TGTGCCAGCAGCTTGTCATTCGGGAGCTCCTACAATGAGCAGTTCTTC
CDR3: CASSLSFGSSYNEQFF

size: .
J: TRBJ2-3
D: .
V: TRBV4-2
DNA: TGTGCCAGCAGCCAAGTCAGTAGCACAGATACGCAGTATTTT
CDR3: CASSQVSSTDTQYF

size: .
J: TRBJ2-5
D: .
V: TRBV7-8
DNA: TGTGCCAGCAGCTTCGATCTAGGGGCTCAAGAGACCCAGTACTTC
CDR3: CASSFDLGAQETQYF

size: .
J: TRBJ2-1
D: TRBD2
V: TRBV10-1
DNA: TGCGCCAGCAGTGAGGGGGTGACTAGCGGGAGGGCGCATGAGCAGTTCTTC
CDR3: CASSEGVTSGRAHEQFF

size: .
J: TRBJ1-2
D: .
V: TRBV11-2
DNA: TGTGCCAGCAGCTTAGAAATTTCAGGCTATGGCTACACCTTC
CDR3: CASSLEISGYGYTF

size: .
J: TRBJ1-1
D: .
V: TRBV5-5
DNA: TGTGCCAGCAGCAGGGGGTACACTGAAGCTTTCTTT
CDR3: CASSRGYTEAFF